This T cell receptor beta chain originates from a study of vaccination and CD4 T cells after COVID-19. Treatment indicated: roughly 10-day PBMC culture with coronavirus spike peptide pools or control peptides (ViraFEST assay). CD4+ T cells that came from the unexposed donor were collected before the COVID-19 pandemic (2011-2018). For this clonotype: Its target is not known.

Sequencing of DNA taken from cultured CD4+ T cells relied on the Oncomine TCR Beta short-read assay. TCRdb re-analysed the PCR reads in MiXCR, keeping a single row per CDR3 protein. The sample lists about 6,900 distinct CDR3 sequences, roughly 50% occurring once. Trimming cost V 6 bases and J 5 bases; bases outside gene matches: 13. The CDR3 contains 16 residues. Germline V lookup: CDR1 SGHAT, CDR2 FQNNGV. The TCR sequence derives from a human donor in good health. J is TRBJ1-5 and V is TRBV11-2, with TRBD1 identical over 7 bases. The sequenced material came from CD4+ T cells from blood, cultured in vitro. CDR3 residues: CASSPGQRQGDQPQHF. The CDR3 coding sequence is TGTGCCAGCAGTCCCGGTCAGCGGCAGGGGGATCAGCCCCAGCATTTT.